This T cell receptor (beta chain) comes out of a study of blood T cell repertoires in COVID-19. Method: immunoSEQ multiplex PCR; TCRdb's copy keeps in-frame clones and lacks some. This sample has some 260,000 clones, with over 70% found just once. The CDR3 spans 11 residues. Trimming stripped 7 bases from V and 2 bases from J, with 5 bases between. Per the germline V gene, CDR1 is DFQATT and CDR2 is SNEGSKA (reference sequence). Note on this clone: The sample carries other DNA sequences with the same CDR3.

The rearrangement links TRBV20-1 to TRBJ1-4; D possibly corresponds to TRBD1 (5 bases). The specimen was peripheral blood. The receptor's source is a woman in her seventies with COVID-19, enrolled during active disease. CDR3 sequence (DNA): TGCAGTGGACAGACTAATGAAAAACTGTTTTTT. It yields the protein CSGQTNEKLFF.